What follows is one TCR beta chain and its context. These data are taken from a study of blood T cells in healthy people across ages. The use of a sample-barcoded 5' primer and a J-beta primer mix characterized a second PCR of 7 to 11 cycles. Each CDR3 protein is one row after TCRdb ran MiXCR on the 5' RACE reads. The sample shows some 1.5 million distinct CDR3 sequences, 25% to 30% of them seen only once. Germline CDR1 reads MNHNY; CDR2 reads SVGAGI (reference sequence). Deletions cut 11 bases from V and 4 bases from J, with 11 bases between. The CDR3 has 11 amino acids. The donors, aged roughly 6 to 100, were healthy Caucasians from Russia.

The clonotype comes from a woman in her twenties or thirties in good health. This chain uses TRBV6-6 with TRBJ1-1; D is perhaps TRBD1 (5 bases). The sample taken for sequencing was blood. The CDR3 nucleotides are TGTGCCTGCACAGGTTCCACTGAAGCTTTCTTT. As protein: CACTGSTEAFF.